This T cell receptor (beta chain) was recovered during a study of blood T cell repertoires in COVID-19. Produced via immunoSEQ multiplex PCR; TCRdb's table is partial and in-frame only. The profile covers about 160,000 clones, with about four fifths appearing a single time and less than 4% taken by the ten largest. The V gene end was trimmed by 8 bases and the J gene end by 7 bases; junction bases not matched to a gene: 17. This CDR3 is 18 amino acids long. In germline, CDR1 is SGHAT, CDR2 FQNNGV. The chain is built from TRBV11-2 and TRBJ2-6; 10 nucleotides line up with TRBD1. This TCR came from a woman aged 60 to 75 who had recovered from COVID-19. Sequenced material: PBMCs or T cells enriched from blood (not recorded which). For the CDR3, the DNA is TGTGCCAGCCCAAAACCGGGACAGGGGCCTTTTTTCGCCAACGTCCTGACTTTC. Its translation: CASPKPGQGPFFANVLTF. The whole variable domain, filled in from reference TRBV11-2 and TRBJ2-6, reads EAGVAQSPRYKIIEKRQSVAFWCNPISGHATLYWYQQILGQGPKLLIQFQNNGVVDDSQLPKDRFSAERLKGVDSTLKIQPAKLEDSAVYLCASPKPGQGPFFANVLTFGAGSRLTVL.